This T cell receptor beta chain appears in the sequencing data of a study of technical replicates of blood from a few donors. Germline V gives CDR1 MNHEY, CDR2 SMNVEV (reference sequence). The germline V and J ends were trimmed by 6 bases and 1 base, with 13 bases remaining between them. This CDR3 contains 14 residues. Clones were read by immunoSEQ multiplex PCR, and TCRdb kept only the in-frame ones, dropping some. The sample contains approximately 73,000 clones, 90% to 95% of which appear only once. The receptor comes from a human donor in good health. J is TRBJ2-7 and V is TRBV27; weak D call: TRBD2 (6 bases). The sample taken for sequencing was T cells isolated from PBMCs. CDR3 sequence (DNA): TGTGCCAGCAGGTTAGGCGGGGCTTCCTACGAGCAGTACTTC. Translated, it gives CASRLGGASYEQYF.